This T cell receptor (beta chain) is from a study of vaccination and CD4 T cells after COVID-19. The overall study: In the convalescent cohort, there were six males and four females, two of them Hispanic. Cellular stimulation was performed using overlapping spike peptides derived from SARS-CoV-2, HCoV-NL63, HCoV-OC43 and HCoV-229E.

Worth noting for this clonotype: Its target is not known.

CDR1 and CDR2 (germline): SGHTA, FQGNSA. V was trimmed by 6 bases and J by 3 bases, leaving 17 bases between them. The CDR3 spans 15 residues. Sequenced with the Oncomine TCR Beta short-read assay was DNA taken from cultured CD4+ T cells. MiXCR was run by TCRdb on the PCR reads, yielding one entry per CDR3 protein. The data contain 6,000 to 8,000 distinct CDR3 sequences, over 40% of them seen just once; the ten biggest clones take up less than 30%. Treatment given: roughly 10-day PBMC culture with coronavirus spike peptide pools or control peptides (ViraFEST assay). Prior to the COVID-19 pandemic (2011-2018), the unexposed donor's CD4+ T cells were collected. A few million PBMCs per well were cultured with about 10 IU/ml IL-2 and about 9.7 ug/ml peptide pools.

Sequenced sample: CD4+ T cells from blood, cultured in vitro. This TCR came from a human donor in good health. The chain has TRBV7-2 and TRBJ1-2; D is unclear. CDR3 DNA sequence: TGTGCCAGCAGTTCCCAACCCCCCGCAGACTATGGCTACACCTTC. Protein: CASSSQPPADYGYTF.